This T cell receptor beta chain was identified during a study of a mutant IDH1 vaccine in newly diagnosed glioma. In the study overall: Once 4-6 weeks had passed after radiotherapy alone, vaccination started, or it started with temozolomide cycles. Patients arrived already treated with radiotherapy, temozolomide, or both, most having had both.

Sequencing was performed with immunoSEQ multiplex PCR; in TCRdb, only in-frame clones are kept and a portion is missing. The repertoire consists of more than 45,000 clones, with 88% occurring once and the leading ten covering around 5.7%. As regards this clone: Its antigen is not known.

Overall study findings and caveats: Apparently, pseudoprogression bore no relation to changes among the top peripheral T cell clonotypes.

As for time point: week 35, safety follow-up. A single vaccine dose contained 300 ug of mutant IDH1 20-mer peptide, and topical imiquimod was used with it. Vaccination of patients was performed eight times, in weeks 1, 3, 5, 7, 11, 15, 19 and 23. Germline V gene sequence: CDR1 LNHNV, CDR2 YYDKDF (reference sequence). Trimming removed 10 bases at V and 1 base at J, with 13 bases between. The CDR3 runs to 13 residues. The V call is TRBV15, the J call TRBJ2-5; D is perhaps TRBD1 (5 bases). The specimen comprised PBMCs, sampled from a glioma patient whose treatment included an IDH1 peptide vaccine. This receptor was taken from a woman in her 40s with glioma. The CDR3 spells CAISWGLQETQYF. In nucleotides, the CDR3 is TGTGCCATTTCCTGGGGCCTCCAAGAGACCCAGTACTTC.